The clone carrying this TCR beta chain appeared once. Generated by immunoSEQ multiplex PCR, the TCRdb table keeps only in-frame clones and is missing some. The sample lists 270,000 or so clones, around four fifths occurring once. The data are from a study of blood T cell repertoires in COVID-19. J lost 9 bases, V lost 2 bases, and 9 bases had no gene match. Looked up from germline, CDR1 is SGDLS and CDR2 is YYNGEE. The CDR3 length is 15 residues. Sequencing was performed on peripheral blood. This chain joins TRBV9 and TRBJ2-1; 9 positions agree with TRBD2. This TCR was sampled from a woman in her forties or fifties who had recovered from COVID-19. In DNA form, the CDR3 reads TGTGCCAGCAGCGTTAGTCCTAGCGGGACCGGTGAGCAGTTCTTC. It translates to CASSVSPSGTGEQFF.